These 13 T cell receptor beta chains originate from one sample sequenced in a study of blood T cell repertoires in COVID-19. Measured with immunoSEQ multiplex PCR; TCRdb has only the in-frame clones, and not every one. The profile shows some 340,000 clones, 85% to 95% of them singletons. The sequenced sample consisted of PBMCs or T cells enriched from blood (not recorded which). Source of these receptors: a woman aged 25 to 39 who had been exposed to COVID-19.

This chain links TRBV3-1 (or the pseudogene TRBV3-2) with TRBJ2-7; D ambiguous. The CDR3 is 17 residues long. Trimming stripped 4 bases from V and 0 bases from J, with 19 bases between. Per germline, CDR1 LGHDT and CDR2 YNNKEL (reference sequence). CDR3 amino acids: CASSPTSYYPDSYEQYF. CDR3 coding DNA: TGTGCCAGCAGCCCCACGAGTTACTACCCTGACTCCTACGAGCAGTACTTC.

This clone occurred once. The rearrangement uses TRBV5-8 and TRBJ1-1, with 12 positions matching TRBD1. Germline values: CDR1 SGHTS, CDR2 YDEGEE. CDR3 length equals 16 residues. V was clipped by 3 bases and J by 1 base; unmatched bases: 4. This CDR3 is CASSSGQGAGNTEAFF. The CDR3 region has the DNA TGTGCCAGCAGCTCGGGACAGGGGGCCGGGAACACTGAAGCTTTCTTT. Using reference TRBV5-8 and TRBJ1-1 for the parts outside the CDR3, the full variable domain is EAGVTQSPTHLIKTRGQQATLRCSPISGHTSVYWYQQALGLGLQFLLWYDEGEERNRGNFPPRFSGRQFPNYSSELNVNALELEDSALYLCASSSGQGAGNTEAFFGQGTRLTVV.

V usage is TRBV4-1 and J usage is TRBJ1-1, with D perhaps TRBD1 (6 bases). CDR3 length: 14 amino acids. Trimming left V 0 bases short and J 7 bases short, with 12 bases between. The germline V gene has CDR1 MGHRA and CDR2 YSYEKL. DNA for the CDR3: TGCGCCAGCAGCCAAGATCCGGGGGGCCATGAAGCTTTCTTT. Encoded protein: CASSQDPGGHEAFF.

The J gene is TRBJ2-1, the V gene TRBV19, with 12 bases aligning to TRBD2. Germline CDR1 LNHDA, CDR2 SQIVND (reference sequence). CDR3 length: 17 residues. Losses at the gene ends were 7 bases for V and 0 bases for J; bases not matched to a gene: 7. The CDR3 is CASTRTSGVSSYNEQFF. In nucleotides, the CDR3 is TGTGCCAGTACCCGGACTAGCGGGGTCAGCTCCTACAATGAGCAGTTCTTC.

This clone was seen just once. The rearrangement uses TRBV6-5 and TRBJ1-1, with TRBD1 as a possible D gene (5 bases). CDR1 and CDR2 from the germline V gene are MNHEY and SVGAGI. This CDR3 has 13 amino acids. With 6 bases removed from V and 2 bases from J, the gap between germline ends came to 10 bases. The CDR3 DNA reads TGTGCCAGCAGGACAGTCCCAAACACTGAAGCTTTCTTT. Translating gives CASRTVPNTEAFF.

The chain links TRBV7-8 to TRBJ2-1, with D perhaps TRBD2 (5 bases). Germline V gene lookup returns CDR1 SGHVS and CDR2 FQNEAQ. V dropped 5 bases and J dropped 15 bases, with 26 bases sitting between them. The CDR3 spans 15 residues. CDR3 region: CASSRSSGSGYLRFF. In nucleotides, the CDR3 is TGTGCCAGCAGCCGATCTTCGGGAAGTGGCTACTTACGGTTCTTC. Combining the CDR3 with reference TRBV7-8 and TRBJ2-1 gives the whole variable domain GAGVSQSPRYKVAKRGQDVALRCDPISGHVSLFWYQQALGQGPEFLTYFQNEAQLDKSGLPSDRFFAERPEGSVSTLKIQRTQQEDSAVYLCASSRSSGSGYLRFFGPGTRLTVL.

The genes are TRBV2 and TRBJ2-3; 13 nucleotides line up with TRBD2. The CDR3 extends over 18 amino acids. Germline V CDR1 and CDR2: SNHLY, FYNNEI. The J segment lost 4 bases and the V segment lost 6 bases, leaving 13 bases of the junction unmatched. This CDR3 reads CASSRTSGGAYLPDTQYF. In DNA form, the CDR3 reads TGTGCCAGCAGCCGAACTAGCGGGGGGGCCTATCTCCCAGATACGCAGTATTTT.

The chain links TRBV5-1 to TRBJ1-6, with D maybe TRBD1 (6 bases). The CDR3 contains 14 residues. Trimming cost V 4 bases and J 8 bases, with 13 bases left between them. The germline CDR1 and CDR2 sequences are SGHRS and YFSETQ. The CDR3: CASSQTGQHSPLHF. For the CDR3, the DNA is TGCGCCAGCAGCCAGACAGGTCAACATTCACCCCTCCACTTT.

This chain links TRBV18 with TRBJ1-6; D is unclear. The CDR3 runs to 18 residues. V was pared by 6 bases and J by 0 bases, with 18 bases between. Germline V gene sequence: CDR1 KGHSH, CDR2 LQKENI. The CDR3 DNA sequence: TGTGCCAGCTCGTCCAAAGGCACTGGGAGCTCCTATAATTCACCCCTCCACTTT. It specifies CASSSKGTGSSYNSPLHF.

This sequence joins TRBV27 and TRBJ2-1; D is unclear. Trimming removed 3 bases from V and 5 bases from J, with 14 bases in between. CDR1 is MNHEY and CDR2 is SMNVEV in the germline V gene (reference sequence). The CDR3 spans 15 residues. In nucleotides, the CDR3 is TGTGCCAGCAGTTTGGTTGACTCCATCCACAATGAGCAGTTCTTC. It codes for CASSLVDSIHNEQFF.

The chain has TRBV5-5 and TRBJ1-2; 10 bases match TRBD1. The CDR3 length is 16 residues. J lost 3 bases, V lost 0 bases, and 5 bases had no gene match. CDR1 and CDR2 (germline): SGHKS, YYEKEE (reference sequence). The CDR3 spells CASSLGQGAPDYGYTF. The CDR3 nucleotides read TGTGCCAGCAGCTTGGGACAGGGGGCTCCTGACTATGGCTACACCTTC.

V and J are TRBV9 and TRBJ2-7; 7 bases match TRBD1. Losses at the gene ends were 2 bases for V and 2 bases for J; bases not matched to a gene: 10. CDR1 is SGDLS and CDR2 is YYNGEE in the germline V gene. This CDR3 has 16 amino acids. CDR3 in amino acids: CASSVSPGTAPYEQYF. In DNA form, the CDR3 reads TGTGCCAGCAGCGTGAGTCCCGGGACAGCTCCCTACGAGCAGTACTTC.

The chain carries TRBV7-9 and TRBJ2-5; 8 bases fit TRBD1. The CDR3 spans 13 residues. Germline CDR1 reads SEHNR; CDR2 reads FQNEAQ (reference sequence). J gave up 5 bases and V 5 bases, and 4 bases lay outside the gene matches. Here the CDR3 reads CASSATGGETQYF. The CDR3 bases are TGTGCCAGCAGCGCCACAGGGGGGGAGACCCAGTACTTC.